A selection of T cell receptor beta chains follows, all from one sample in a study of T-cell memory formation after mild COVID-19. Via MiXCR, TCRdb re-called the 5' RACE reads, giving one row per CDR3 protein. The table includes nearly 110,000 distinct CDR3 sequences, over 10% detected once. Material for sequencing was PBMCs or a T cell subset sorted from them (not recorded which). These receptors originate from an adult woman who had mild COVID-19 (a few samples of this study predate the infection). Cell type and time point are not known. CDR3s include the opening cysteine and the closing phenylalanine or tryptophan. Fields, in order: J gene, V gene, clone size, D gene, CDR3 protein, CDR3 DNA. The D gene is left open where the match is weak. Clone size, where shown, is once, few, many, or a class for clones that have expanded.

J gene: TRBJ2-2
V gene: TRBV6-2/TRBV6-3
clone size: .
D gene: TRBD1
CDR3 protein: CASSYTQGAGTGELFF
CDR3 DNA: TGTGCCAGCAGTTACACCCAGGGGGCGGGCACCGGGGAGCTGTTTTTT

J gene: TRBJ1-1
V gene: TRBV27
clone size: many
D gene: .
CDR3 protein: CASSLGRVTEAFF
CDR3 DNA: TGTGCCAGCAGTTTAGGCAGGGTCACTGAAGCTTTCTTT

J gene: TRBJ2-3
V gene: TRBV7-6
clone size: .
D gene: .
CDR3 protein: CASSSGVGTDTQYF
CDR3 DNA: TGTGCCAGCAGTTCAGGGGTGGGCACAGATACGCAGTATTTT

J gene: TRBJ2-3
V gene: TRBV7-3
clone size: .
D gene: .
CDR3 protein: CASSKGGSTDTQYF
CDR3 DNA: TGTGCCAGCAGTAAGGGGGGCAGCACAGATACGCAGTATTTT

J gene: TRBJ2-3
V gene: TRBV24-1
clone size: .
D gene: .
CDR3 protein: CATSDIGQGYTDTQYF
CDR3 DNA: TGTGCCACCAGTGATATAGGGCAGGGGTACACAGATACGCAGTATTTT

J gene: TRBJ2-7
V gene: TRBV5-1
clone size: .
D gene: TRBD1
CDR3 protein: CASSLGQGTTLEQYF
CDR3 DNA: TGCGCCAGCAGCCTCGGACAGGGAACGACCCTCGAGCAGTACTTC

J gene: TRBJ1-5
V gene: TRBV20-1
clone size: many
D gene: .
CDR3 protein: CSARERGIYSNQPQHF
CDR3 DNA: TGCAGTGCTAGGGAGCGGGGGATCTATAGCAATCAGCCCCAGCATTTT

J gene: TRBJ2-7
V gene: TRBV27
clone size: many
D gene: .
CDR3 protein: CASSSMKETAYEQYF
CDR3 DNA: TGTGCCAGCAGTTCTATGAAGGAAACGGCCTACGAGCAGTACTTC

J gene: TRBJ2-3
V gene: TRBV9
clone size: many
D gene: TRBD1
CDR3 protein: CASSTSTGAGTDTQYF
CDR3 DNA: TGTGCCAGCAGCACGTCGACAGGGGCCGGCACAGATACGCAGTATTTT

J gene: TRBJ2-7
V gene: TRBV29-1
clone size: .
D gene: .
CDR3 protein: CSVEIEVAPTYEQYF
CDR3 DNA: TGCAGCGTTGAGATTGAGGTGGCACCAACCTACGAGCAGTACTTC

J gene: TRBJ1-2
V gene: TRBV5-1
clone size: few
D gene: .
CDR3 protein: CASSLGSGYYGYTF
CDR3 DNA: TGCGCCAGCAGCTTAGGATCAGGTTACTATGGCTACACCTTC

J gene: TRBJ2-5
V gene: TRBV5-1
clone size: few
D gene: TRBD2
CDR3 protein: CASSLGTSDEETQYF
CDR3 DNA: TGCGCCAGCAGCTTAGGGACTAGCGACGAAGAGACCCAGTACTTC

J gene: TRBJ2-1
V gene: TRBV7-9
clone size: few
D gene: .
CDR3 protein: CASSFIEAHNEQFF
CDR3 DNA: TGTGCCAGCAGCTTTATTGAGGCTCACAATGAGCAGTTCTTC

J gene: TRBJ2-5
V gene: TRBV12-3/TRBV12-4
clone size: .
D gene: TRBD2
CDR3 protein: CASSLGVAGPQETQYF
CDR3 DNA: TGTGCCAGCAGTCTAGGGGTAGCGGGCCCCCAAGAGACCCAGTACTTC

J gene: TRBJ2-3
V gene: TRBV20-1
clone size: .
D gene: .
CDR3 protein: CSARVLRGTADTQYF
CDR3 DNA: TGCAGTGCTAGAGTGTTGAGGGGGACGGCAGATACGCAGTATTTT

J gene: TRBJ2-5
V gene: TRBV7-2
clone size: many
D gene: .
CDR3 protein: CASSLYGSQETQYF
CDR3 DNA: TGTGCCAGCAGCTTATACGGCAGCCAAGAGACCCAGTACTTC

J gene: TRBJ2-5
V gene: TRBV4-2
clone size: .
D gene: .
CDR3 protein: CASSSFGLSGTQYF
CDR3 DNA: TGTGCCAGCAGCTCCTTCGGGTTATCTGGGACCCAGTACTTC

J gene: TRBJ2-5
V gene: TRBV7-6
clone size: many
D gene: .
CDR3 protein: CASSLARLPKETQYF
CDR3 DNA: TGTGCCAGCAGCTTAGCAAGGCTACCTAAAGAGACCCAGTACTTC

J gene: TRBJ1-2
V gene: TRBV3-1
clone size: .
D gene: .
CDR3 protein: CASSPRTEPYGYTF
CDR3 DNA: TGTGCCAGCAGCCCACGGACAGAGCCCTATGGCTACACCTTC

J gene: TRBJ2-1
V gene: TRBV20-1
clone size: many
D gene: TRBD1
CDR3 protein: CSAPGQGVSYNEQFF
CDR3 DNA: TGCAGTGCCCCTGGACAGGGGGTCTCCTACAATGAGCAGTTCTTC

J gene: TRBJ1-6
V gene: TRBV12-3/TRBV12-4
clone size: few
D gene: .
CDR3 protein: CASSLSGTSGSPLHF
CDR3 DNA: TGTGCCAGCAGTTTGTCCGGGACGTCCGGTTCACCCCTCCACTTT

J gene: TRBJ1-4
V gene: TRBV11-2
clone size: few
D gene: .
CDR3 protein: CASSNLGDEELFF
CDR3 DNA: TGTGCCAGCAGCAATCTGGGGGATGAAGAACTGTTTTTT

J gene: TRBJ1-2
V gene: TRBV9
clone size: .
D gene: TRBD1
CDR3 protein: CASSPQPPTGGKHGYTF
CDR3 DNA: TGTGCCAGCAGCCCCCAACCTCCGACAGGGGGGAAACATGGCTACACCTTC

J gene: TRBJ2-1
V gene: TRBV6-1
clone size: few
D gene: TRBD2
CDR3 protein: CASSEQRDDYNEQFF
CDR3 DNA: TGTGCCAGCAGTGAACAGCGGGACGACTACAATGAGCAGTTCTTC

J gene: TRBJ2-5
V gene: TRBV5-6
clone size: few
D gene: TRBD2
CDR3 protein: CASRELAGLQETQYF
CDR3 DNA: TGTGCCAGCAGAGAACTAGCGGGGCTCCAAGAGACCCAGTACTTC

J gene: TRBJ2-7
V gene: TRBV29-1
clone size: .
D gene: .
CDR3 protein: CSVQEGIYEQYF
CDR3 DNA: TGCAGCGTTCAAGAGGGGATCTACGAGCAGTACTTC

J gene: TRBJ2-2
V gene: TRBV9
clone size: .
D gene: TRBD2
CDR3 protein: CASSVVAGGPTGELFF
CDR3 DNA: TGTGCCAGCAGCGTAGTAGCGGGAGGGCCCACCGGGGAGCTGTTTTTT

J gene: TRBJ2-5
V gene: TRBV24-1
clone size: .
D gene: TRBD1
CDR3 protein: CATSEPTGGTETQYF
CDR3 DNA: TGTGCCACCAGTGAGCCCACAGGGGGAACGGAGACCCAGTACTTC

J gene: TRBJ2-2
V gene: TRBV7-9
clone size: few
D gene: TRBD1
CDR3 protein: CASSFLGQPNTGELFF
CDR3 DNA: TGTGCCAGCAGCTTCTTGGGACAGCCGAACACCGGGGAGCTGTTTTTT

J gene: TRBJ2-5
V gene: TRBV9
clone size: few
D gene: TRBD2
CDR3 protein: CASSVATGTSVETQYF
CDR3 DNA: TGTGCCAGCAGCGTAGCTACGGGGACTAGCGTCGAGACCCAGTACTTC

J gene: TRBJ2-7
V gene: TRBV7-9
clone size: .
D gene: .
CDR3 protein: CASGPEGSYEQYF
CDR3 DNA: TGTGCCAGCGGCCCGGAGGGCTCCTACGAGCAGTACTTC

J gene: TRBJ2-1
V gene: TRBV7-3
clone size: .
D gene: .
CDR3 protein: CASSLRDGHGEQFF
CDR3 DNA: TGTGCCAGCAGCTTAAGGGACGGGCATGGCGAGCAGTTCTTC

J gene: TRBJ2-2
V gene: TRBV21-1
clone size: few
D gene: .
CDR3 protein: CASSRRASHAGELFF
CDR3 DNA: TGTGCCAGCAGCCGGCGGGCTTCCCATGCCGGGGAGCTGTTTTTT

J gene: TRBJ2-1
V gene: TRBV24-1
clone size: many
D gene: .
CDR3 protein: CATSDSGGNEQFF
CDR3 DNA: TGTGCCACCAGTGATTCCGGGGGCAATGAGCAGTTCTTC

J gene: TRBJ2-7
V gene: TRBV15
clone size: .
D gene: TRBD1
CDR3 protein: CATSRDGGTGYEQYF
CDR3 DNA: TGTGCCACCAGCAGAGATGGAGGGACAGGCTACGAGCAGTACTTC

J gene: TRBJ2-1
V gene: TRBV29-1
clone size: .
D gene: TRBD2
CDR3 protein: CSVRGLAGGEDYNEQFF
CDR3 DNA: TGCAGCGTAAGGGGACTAGCGGGAGGCGAGGATTACAATGAGCAGTTCTTC

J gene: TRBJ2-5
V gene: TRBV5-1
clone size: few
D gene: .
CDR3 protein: CASSFRAPQETQYF
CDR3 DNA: TGCGCCAGCAGCTTCCGGGCACCCCAAGAGACCCAGTACTTC